These T cell receptor beta chains were read from a single sample in a study of response to subunit inactivated influenza vaccine. TCRdb re-called the RT-PCR reads with MiXCR, one entry per CDR3 protein. The repertoire includes around 850,000 distinct CDR3 sequences, approximately 17% of them detected once, and roughly a tenth sits in the top ten. Here the sequenced sample was PBMCs from blood, taken more than 4 days after vaccination. Source of these receptors: a man aged 45 to 65 who received an inactivated influenza vaccine. Both conserved end residues are part of each CDR3. A D gene is named only where the DNA matches it firmly. Clone size appears in some rows only: once, few, many, or a class for an expanded clone.

few	TRBJ1-5	-	TRBV20-1	TGCAGTGCTAGAGGAGGGTCCCTCAATCAGCCCCAGCATTTT	CSARGGSLNQPQHF
-	TRBJ2-7	TRBD1	TRBV7-2	TGTGCCAGCAGCCACGGGACAGGGCCCTACGAGCAGTACTTC	CASSHGTGPYEQYF
few	TRBJ2-5	-	TRBV11-2	TGTGCCAGCAGCTTAGCTTTAAGAGAGACCCAGTACTTC	CASSLALRETQYF
-	TRBJ2-7	-	TRBV9	TGTGCCAGCAGCGTAGAGGGCAGGCCCTTTGACGAGCAGTACTTC	CASSVEGRPFDEQYF
few	TRBJ1-2	-	TRBV4-3	TGCGCCAGCAGCCAGGCACTTAACTATGGCTACACCTTC	CASSQALNYGYTF
-	TRBJ1-1	-	TRBV7-9	TGTGCCAGCAGCTTGGGATTCGTGGGGGGAGCTTTCTTT	CASSLGFVGGAFF
many	TRBJ2-3	TRBD2	TRBV20-1	TGCAGTGCGTCCCCCGGGACTAGAACAGATACGCAGTATTTT	CSASPGTRTDTQYF
few	TRBJ2-7	-	TRBV28	TGTGCCACCTTTTCGGGTCACGAGCAGTACTTC	CATFSGHEQYF
-	TRBJ1-1	-	TRBV6-1	TGTGCCAGCAGCCACCGGGGCGGGCTGAACACTGAAGCTTTCTTT	CASSHRGGLNTEAFF
-	TRBJ1-4	-	TRBV5-1	TGCGCCAGCAGCTTGGCCTTAGCAATTAATGAAAAACTGTTTTTT	CASSLALAINEKLFF
many	TRBJ1-2	-	TRBV11-2	TGTGCCAGCAGCACCGGATGGGGGGGGGACTATGGCTACACCTTC	CASSTGWGGDYGYTF
-	TRBJ2-2	-	TRBV5-1	TGCGCCAGCACCCTGTTGGCAGGGCCGAACACCGGGGAGCTGTTTTTT	CASTLLAGPNTGELFF
-	TRBJ2-5	TRBD2	TRBV6-1	TGTGCCAGCAGGAGCGGGGTGTACCAAGAGACCCAGTACTTC	CASRSGVYQETQYF
few	TRBJ1-6	TRBD1	TRBV4-3	TGCGCCAGCAGCCAAGCGTACAGGGGTTCACCCCTCCACTTT	CASSQAYRGSPLHF
-	TRBJ2-7	-	TRBV7-2	TGTGCCAGCAGCTTAGCAGGGTACGAGTACGAGCAGTACTTC	CASSLAGYEYEQYF
few	TRBJ1-1	-	TRBV18	TGTGCCAGCTCACCCCCAGGGGTTCCAATGAACACTGAAGCTTTCTTT	CASSPPGVPMNTEAFF
-	TRBJ2-7	TRBD1	TRBV6-5	TGTGCCAGCAGCTGGACAGGCGACGAGCAGTACTTC	CASSWTGDEQYF
-	TRBJ2-1	TRBD2	TRBV20-1	TGCAGTGCTAGACGGACTAGCGGGACCCTCAACAATGAGCAGTTCTTC	CSARRTSGTLNNEQFF
few	TRBJ2-1	-	TRBV5-1	TGCGCCAGCAGCTTCATGGAGGGTTACAATGAGCAGTTCTTC	CASSFMEGYNEQFF
few	TRBJ1-2	-	TRBV9	TGTGCCAGCAGCGTAAGTGCGACTAACTATGGCTACACCTTC	CASSVSATNYGYTF
few	TRBJ1-4	-	TRBV9	TGTGCCAGCAGCTCTCCGGACATTTTTTTAAATGAAAAACTGTTTTTT	CASSSPDIFLNEKLFF
many	TRBJ2-3	-	TRBV12-3/TRBV12-4	TGTGCCAGCAGTTTATCGGGAGTTGATACGCAGTATTTT	CASSLSGVDTQYF
-	TRBJ2-5	TRBD2	TRBV9	TGTGCCAGCAGCGCGTCTAGCGGGAGGGCCGAAGAGACCCAGTACTTC	CASSASSGRAEETQYF
-	TRBJ2-7	-	TRBV11-2	TGTGCCAGCAGCTTAGGTTCGGCATGGTTACAGGGAAGCTACGAGCAGTACTTC	CASSLGSAWLQGSYEQYF